Given below is one TCR beta chain in context. Its antigen is as yet unknown. These data originate in a study of T cell repertoires and HLA-DP antigens. As for the study in general: Average DNA input: about 200 ng for CD137+CD4+ sorts, 900 to 1,500 ng pre-culture.

The V and J ends lost 9 bases and 4 bases respectively, with 14 bases between them. The germline gives CDR1 SGDLS, CDR2 YYNGEE. CDR3 length: 13 amino acids. Some clones are missing from TCRdb's copy, which holds only in-frame ones; the method was immunoSEQ multiplex PCR. Of around 70,000 clones listed, around four fifths are singletons. CD4+ T cells were isolated untouched, 95% to 98% pure. Sequenced sample: CD4+ T cells from PBMCs. The gene calls are TRBV9 and TRBJ1-5; D is perhaps TRBD1 (5 bases). This clonotype was sampled from a man aged 60-69 years in good health and CMV-seronegative. The CDR3 DNA is TGTGCCACCAGGGTCCTGATTAATCAGCCCCAGCATTTT. This translates into CATRVLINQPQHF.